The clone carrying this TCR delta chain came up a few times. This sample was included in a study of gamma-delta T cells after stem cell transplantation. TCRdb re-called clones from the RT-PCR reads via CATT. The top ten hold approximately 25% of the sample, which has more than 1,200 delta-chain clones, 8.7% seen once. V dropped 4 bases and J dropped 0; count of bases not matched to a gene: 7. This CDR3 has 17 amino acids. Germline-derived CDR1 and CDR2 are GEAIGNYY and EKD. The rearrangement uses TRDV2 and TRDJ1, with 13 bases aligning to TRDD3. Sample: gamma-delta T cells. This clonotype originated in a human donor. It is not recorded whose cells these are; they may come from a transplant donor. The CDR3 DNA sequence: TGTGCCTGTGATGTACTGGGGGATACGGTGGACACCGATAAACTCATCTTT. As protein: CACDVLGDTVDTDKLIF.